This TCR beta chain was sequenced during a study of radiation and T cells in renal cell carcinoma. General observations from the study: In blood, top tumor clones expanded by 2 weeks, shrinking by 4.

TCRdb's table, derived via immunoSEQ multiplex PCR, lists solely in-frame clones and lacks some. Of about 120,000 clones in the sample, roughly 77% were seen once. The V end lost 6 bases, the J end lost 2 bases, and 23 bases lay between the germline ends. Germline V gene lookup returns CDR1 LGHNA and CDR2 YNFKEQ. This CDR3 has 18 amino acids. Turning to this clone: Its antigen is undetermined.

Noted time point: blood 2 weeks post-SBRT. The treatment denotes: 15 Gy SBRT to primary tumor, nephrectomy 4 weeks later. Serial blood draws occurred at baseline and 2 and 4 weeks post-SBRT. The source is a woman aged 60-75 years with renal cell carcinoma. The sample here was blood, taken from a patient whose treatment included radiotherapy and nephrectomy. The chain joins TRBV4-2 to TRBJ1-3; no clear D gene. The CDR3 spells CASRPSTSDFLAGNTIYF. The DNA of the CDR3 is TGTGCCAGCAGACCTAGTACTTCTGACTTTCTAGCTGGAAACACCATATATTTT.